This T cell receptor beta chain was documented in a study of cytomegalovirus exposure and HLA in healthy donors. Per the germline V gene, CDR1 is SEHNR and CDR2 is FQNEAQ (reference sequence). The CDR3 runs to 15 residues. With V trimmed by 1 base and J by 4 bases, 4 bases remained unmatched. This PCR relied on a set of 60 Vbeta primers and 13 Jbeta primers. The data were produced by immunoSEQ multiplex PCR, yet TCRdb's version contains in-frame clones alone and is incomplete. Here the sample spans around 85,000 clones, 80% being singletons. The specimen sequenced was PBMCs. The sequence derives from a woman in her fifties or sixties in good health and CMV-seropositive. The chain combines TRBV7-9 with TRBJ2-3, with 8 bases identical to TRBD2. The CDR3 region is CASSLETGGSDTQYF. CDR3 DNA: TGTGCCAGCAGCTTAGAAACGGGAGGGTCAGATACGCAGTATTTT.